One sample yielded the 21 T cell receptor beta chains listed below, sequenced in a study of CXCR3-negative and CXCR3-positive naive CD8 T cells. TRB cDNA was prepared as libraries by UMI-labeled 5' RACE. TCRdb re-called the 5' RACE reads and catalogs CDR3 proteins one per entry, DNA excluded. This sample contains some 130,000 distinct CDR3 sequences. Specimen: naive CXCR3- CD8+ T cells from blood. Subset given: CD45RO-CCR7+CD27+CD95- naive CD8+ T cells lacking CXCR3 (TNR3-). Receptor source: a human donor in good health. Some clones in this sample may be carry-over from other donors' samples.

The chain recombines TRBV7-9 with TRBJ2-7; no DNA is available, so the TRBD1 call from TCRdb remains unchecked. The CDR3 is 11 residues long. Germline V CDR1 and CDR2: SEHNR, FQNEAQ (reference sequence). The CDR3 protein is CASTGHGEQYF.

J is TRBJ2-3 and V is TRBV13. The CDR3 spans 14 residues. CDR1 is PRHDT and CDR2 is FYEKMQ in the germline V gene (reference sequence). This CDR3 is CASSLTPSPDTQYF.

The chain recombines TRBV4-2 with TRBJ2-7; as DNA is missing, the TRBD1 call by TCRdb cannot be tested. The CDR3 length is 13 residues. Germline CDR1 reads LGHNA; CDR2 reads YNFKEQ. CDR3 region: CASSQAPGYEQYF.

The chain links TRBV30 to TRBJ1-6; lacking DNA, the TRBD1 call made by TCRdb goes unchecked. The CDR3 contains 14 residues. Per the germline V gene, CDR1 is GTSNPN and CDR2 is SVGIG (reference sequence). The CDR3 sequence: CAWSADPGRWPLHF.

This chain links TRBV20-1 with TRBJ2-2; the TCRdb D gene call, TRBD1, has no DNA to confirm it. CDR1 and CDR2 (germline): DFQATT, SNEGSKA (reference sequence). The CDR3 covers 17 residues. CDR3 region: CSARENRVSPNTGELFF.

The chain combines TRBV2 with TRBJ2-1. The CDR3 covers 14 residues. Germline V gives CDR1 SNHLY, CDR2 FYNNEI. CDR3: CASSTMSSYNEQFF.

The rearrangement joins TRBV7-2 to TRBJ2-7; TCRdb names TRBD2, which stays unverified in the absence of DNA. Germline values: CDR1 SGHTA, CDR2 FQGNSA. CDR3 size: 15 residues. The CDR3 loop is CASSLEVSRGYEQYF.

J is TRBJ2-5 and V is TRBV28; checking the TCRdb D call of TRBD1 is not possible without DNA. This CDR3 is built from 14 residues. In germline, CDR1 is MDHEN, CDR2 SYDVKM. CDR3: CASSLTGGGETQYF.

J is TRBJ2-3 and V is TRBV5-4; the D call from TCRdb, TRBD2, cannot be confirmed without DNA. The CDR3 sequence is 19 residues long. CDR1 is SGHNT, CDR2 YYREEE, per germline (reference sequence). CDR3 residues: CASSLAGLAGGPLTDTQYF.

The chain links TRBV5-6 to TRBJ1-5; without DNA, the TCRdb call of TRBD1 cannot be checked. Germline CDR1 SGHDT, CDR2 YYEEEE. This CDR3 has 14 amino acids. CDR3 amino acids: CASSKGQGDQPQHF.

The J gene is TRBJ2-7, the V gene TRBV28; the D gene TCRdb calls, TRBD1, cannot be checked with no DNA. From germline, CDR1 is MDHEN and CDR2 SYDVKM. This CDR3 is 14 amino acids long. This CDR3 is CASGGSFYLEEQYF.

V usage is TRBV9 and J usage is TRBJ2-3; TCRdb names TRBD1, which stays unverified in the absence of DNA. This CDR3 region has 13 residues. CDR1 SGDLS and CDR2 YYNGEE come from the germline V gene. The CDR3: CASSVGTTDTQYF. Based on the CDR3 plus reference TRBV9 and TRBJ2-3, the full variable domain is DSGVTQTPKHLITATGQRVTLRCSPRSGDLSVYWYQQSLDQGLQFLIQYYNGEERAKGNILERFSAQQFPDLHSELNLSSLELGDSALYFCASSVGTTDTQYFGPGTRLTVL.

The V and J genes are TRBV5-1 and TRBJ2-5. The CDR3 extends over 12 amino acids. Germline V CDR1 and CDR2: SGHRS, YFSETQ. The CDR3 region is CASSLDQETQYF.

The chain couples TRBV3-1 to TRBJ2-1; TCRdb returns TRBD2, unconfirmable since there is no DNA. The CDR3 spans 16 residues. Germline loops: CDR1 LGHDT, CDR2 YNNKEL (reference sequence). CDR3 residues: CASSPPGGWENNEQFF.

This chain uses TRBV11-2 with TRBJ2-5. This CDR3 has 11 amino acids. Germline loops: CDR1 SGHAT, CDR2 FQNNGV. CDR3: CASSLGATQYF.

This chain connects TRBV5-1 to TRBJ2-1; TCRdb proposes TRBD1, but this gene call is untestable without DNA. The CDR3 consists of 16 residues. Germline values: CDR1 SGHRS, CDR2 YFSETQ. CDR3 sequence reads: CASSLTGTGGINEQFF.

The rearrangement joins TRBV23-1 to TRBJ2-7; TCRdb designates TRBD1, a call that cannot be tested without DNA. TRBV23-1 is reported as an ORF; its role is uncertain. This CDR3 is 15 amino acids long. This CDR3 reads CASSQIHRAECEQYF.

This chain links TRBV10-3 with TRBJ1-1. Looked up from germline, CDR1 is ENHRY and CDR2 is SYGVKD. CDR3 length: 16 amino acids. The CDR3 here is CAISESSLQGGTEAFF.

This chain connects TRBV6-1 to TRBJ2-5; without DNA, the TCRdb call of TRBD2 cannot be checked. The CDR3 covers 18 residues. CDR1 is MNHNS and CDR2 is SASEGT in the germline V gene. The CDR3 sequence is CASSEAWREYGLVETQYF.

The chain carries TRBV7-9 and TRBJ1-6; checking the TCRdb D call of TRBD1 is not possible without DNA. This CDR3 contains 15 residues. Germline V lookup: CDR1 SEHNR, CDR2 FQNEAQ (reference sequence). The CDR3: CASSAPGHQASPLHF.

The chain employs TRBV7-9 and TRBJ2-3; TCRdb designates TRBD2, a call that cannot be tested without DNA. There are 17 residues in the CDR3. Germline V gene data show CDR1 as SEHNR and CDR2 as FQNEAQ (reference sequence). Here the CDR3 reads CASSLTGLAELTDTQYF.